This T cell receptor (beta chain) was identified in a study of blood T cell repertoires in COVID-19. Study-wide background: Donors in the United States, Italy and Spain gave samples during acute or convalescent COVID-19. The cDNA or gDNA used as material had been derived from T cells, B-cell-depleted T cells, or PBMCs.

The CDR3 totals 13 residues. Trimming shortened V by 1 base and J by 8 bases, and 11 bases separated the two germline ends. Germline CDR1 reads MDHEN; CDR2 reads SYDVKM. Original analysis: Reference gene primer amplification in the assay estimated nucleated cell counts. Assay: immunoSEQ multiplex PCR; the TCRdb copy retains only in-frame clones and omits some. That table gives V, J and clone size, and the DNA gave D and trimming. The data hold roughly 230,000 clones, with roughly four fifths observed a single time. The chain is built from TRBV28 and TRBJ1-2, with D uncertain. The sample was peripheral blood. The origin of this receptor is a man aged 50 to 60 with active or convalescent COVID-19. In nucleotides, the CDR3 is TGTGCCAGCAGTTTATCGGACTTTGGGGGCTACACCTTC. This translates into CASSLSDFGGYTF.